This T cell receptor beta chain was documented in a study of shared clonotypes between healthy human individuals. Overall study: Three CD4 naive, three CD4 memory, two CD8 naive and one CD8 memory plate were used per donor. Overall study results and limits: An effect of sequencing depth on clonotype sharing among donors was expected.

Each cell subset's genomic DNA was divided evenly among several immunoSEQ plates. TCRdb's table, derived via immunoSEQ multiplex PCR, lists solely in-frame clones and lacks some. Altogether about 2.4 million clones are present, 80% to 95% being singletons, with the ten largest covering 0.35% to 0.45%. Remarks on this clone: Its antigen is unknown.

Trimming cost V 3 bases and J 9 bases, with 24 bases left between them. The CDR3 spans 17 residues. CDR1 LNHDA and CDR2 SQIVND come from the germline V gene (reference sequence). The TCR comes from a man aged 18 to 30 in good health. Some clones in this sample may be carry-over from other donors' samples. The chain joins TRBV19 to TRBJ2-1; a weak D match, TRBD2 (5 bases). The sample comprised naive CD4+ T cells from PBMCs. Described subset: CD45RA+ positively selected. Written as DNA, the CDR3 is TGTGCCAGTAGTATCCGGGGTGATCCGCTCAGCCGAGGTGAGCAGTTCTTC. Translation gives CASSIRGDPLSRGEQFF.